This T cell receptor beta chain stems from a study of blood T cell repertoires in COVID-19. Germline CDR1 reads SQVTM; CDR2 reads ANQGSEA. This CDR3 is 13 amino acids long. Trimming removed 3 bases from V and 4 bases from J, with 12 bases in between. Participants' own reports of clinical history determined their cohort assignment. This clone has only a few counts. Study processing details: Researchers report that nucleated cell counts were estimated from reference gene primer amplification. Method: immunoSEQ multiplex PCR; TCRdb's copy keeps in-frame clones and lacks some. For V, J and clone size, that table is used; D and trimming come from the DNA. Among hundreds of thousands of clones, more than 70% were seen once, and the ten largest hold 3.5% to 4.5%.

The V gene is TRBV29-1, the J gene TRBJ1-2; D perhaps matches TRBD1 (5 bases). This receptor was taken from a man aged 25-45 years with acute COVID-19. Specimen: PBMCs or T cells enriched from blood (not recorded which). CDR3 DNA: TGCAGCGTTGAGGGGCAGCTTGCCTATGGCTACACCTTC. This encodes CSVEGQLAYGYTF.